One and the same sample provided the 11 T cell receptor beta chains below, sequenced in a study of T cells in Graves' hyperthyroidism and ophthalmopathy. The CDR3 regions of TCR beta were amplified from RNA transcripts. The HTBI primer set was used in a first-round RT-PCR of the TCR CDR3. MiXCR, applied by TCRdb to the multiplex PCR reads, yields one record per CDR3 protein. The sample lists roughly 400,000 distinct CDR3 sequences, around a quarter occurring once. Specimen: blood. The source of these receptors is a man aged 50 or older with Graves' hyperthyroidism.

For this clonotype: A read error may explain this, as a much larger clone is one base away. The rearrangement uses TRBV7-2 and TRBJ2-3; possible D gene TRBD1, 5 bases. This CDR3 contains 15 residues. Trimming took off 9 bases at V and 2 bases at J, with 18 bases between the two ends. Germline CDR1 SGHTA, CDR2 FQGNSA. In DNA form, the CDR3 reads TGTGCCAGGAGCACTATCCTGACAGTCACAGATACGCAGTATTTT. Its protein product is CARSTILTVTDTQYF.

Note on this clonotype: A much larger clone differs from this one at a single base, so this may be a read error. The chain links TRBV2 to TRBJ2-5, with 8 bases fitting TRBD1. V lost 2 bases and J lost 12; bases outside the gene matches: 5. Per the germline V gene, CDR1 is SNHLY and CDR2 is FYNNEI. CDR3 length: 12 residues. The CDR3 reads CASSESGQGKYF. CDR3 nucleotide sequence: TGTGCCAGCAGTGAAAGCGGACAGGGAAAGTACTTC.

The chain couples TRBV5-1 to TRBJ2-7; 12 positions match TRBD2. The CDR3 covers 16 residues. Trimming at V came to 0 bases and at J to 5 bases, leaving 6 bases not matched to a gene. CDR1 is SGHRS and CDR2 is YFSETQ in the germline V gene. Here the CDR3 DNA reads TGCGCCAGCAGCTTGGAACTAGCGGGAGGAGGCCACGAGCAGTACTTC. This codes for CASSLELAGGGHEQYF.

V is TRBV5-4 and J is TRBJ2-4; possible D gene TRBD2, 6 bases. Germline V gives CDR1 SGHNT, CDR2 YYREEE (reference sequence). There are 13 residues in the CDR3. The V gene lost 5 bases and the J gene lost 1 base, with 7 bases spanning the gap. The CDR3 region has the DNA TGTGCCAGCAGGGAGGGGGCCAAAAACATTCAGTACTTC. Protein sequence: CASREGAKNIQYF. Full variable domain (remainder filled in from reference TRBV5-4 and TRBJ2-4): ETGVTQSPTHLIKTRGQQVTLRCSSQSGHNTVSWYQQALGQGPQFIFQYYREEENGRGNFPPRFSGLQFPNYSSELNVNALELDDSALYLCASREGAKNIQYFGAGTRLSVL.

Turning to this clonotype: A read error may be the cause here, since a much bigger clone is one base away. The chain links TRBV28 to TRBJ2-7; D call uncertain. The CDR3 runs 12 residues. Trimming pared 6 bases from V and 2 bases from J, leaving 8 bases between. Germline assignment: CDR1 MDHEN and CDR2 SYDVKM. The CDR3 is CASSRLAYEQYF. The CDR3 DNA reads as TGTGCCAGCAGCCGATTAGCCTACGAGCAGTACTTC.

Only a few counts were recorded for this clonotype. The J gene is TRBJ2-2, the V gene TRBV2, with D perhaps matching TRBD1 (6 bases). The CDR3 extends over 15 amino acids. Germline V gene sequence: CDR1 SNHLY, CDR2 FYNNEI. The V gene lost 2 bases and the J gene lost 1 base, with 8 bases spanning the gap. The CDR3 sequence is CASSETGMNTGELFF. DNA of the CDR3: TGTGCCAGCAGTGAAACAGGGATGAACACCGGGGAGCTGTTTTTT. The variable domain in full, completed from reference TRBV2 and TRBJ2-2, reads EPEVTQTPSHQVTQMGQEVILRCVPISNHLYFYWYRQILGQKVEFLVSFYNNEISEKSEIFDDQFSVERPDGSNFTLKIRSTKLEDSAMYFCASSETGMNTGELFFGEGSRLTVL.

V and J are TRBV2 and TRBJ1-1; 7 bases map to TRBD1. Germline CDR1 SNHLY, CDR2 FYNNEI. This CDR3 has 15 residues. V lost 6 bases to trimming and J lost 5 bases; unmatched junction nucleotides: 12. The CDR3 nucleotides are TGTGCCAGCAGGGGTCGAGGGGGCGCGGGGACTGAAGCTTTCTTT. Its translation is CASRGRGGAGTEAFF.

This clonotype has a count of ten or more. The chain combines TRBV19 with TRBJ2-1; 9 bases fit TRBD2. The germline V gene has CDR1 LNHDA and CDR2 SQIVND (reference sequence). V lost 0 bases and J lost 5; bases outside the gene matches: 8. The CDR3 contains 17 residues. The DNA for the CDR3 is TGTGCCAGTAGTATAGATCGCGGGGGGGGCCGGAACAATGAGCAGTTCTTC. This translates into CASSIDRGGGRNNEQFF.

This clonotype was observed a few times. The chain couples TRBV20-1 to TRBJ1-1; no firm D call. This CDR3 is 12 amino acids long. With 3 bases removed from V and 3 bases from J, the gap between germline ends came to 8 bases. Per germline, CDR1 DFQATT and CDR2 SNEGSKA (reference sequence). CDR3 nucleotides: TGCAGTGCTAGGCCCACCCACACTGAAGCTTTCTTT. Translating it yields CSARPTHTEAFF.

This chain links TRBV10-3 with TRBJ2-3; TRBD2 matches 9 bases. From germline, CDR1 is ENHRY and CDR2 SYGVKD. The CDR3 totals 16 residues. Trimming cost V 5 bases and J 5 bases; bases outside gene matches: 11. CDR3 loop: CAISSTPSGAGDTQYF. Here the CDR3 DNA reads TGTGCCATCAGTTCCACCCCTAGCGGGGCCGGAGATACGCAGTATTTT.

This clonotype was counted only a few times. DNA of the CDR3: TGTGCCAGCAGCTTAGTCACTAGCACAGATACGCAGTATTTT. Encoded protein: CASSLVTSTDTQYF. The chain combines TRBV7-9 with TRBJ2-3; D is uncertain. Germline values: CDR1 SEHNR, CDR2 FQNEAQ (reference sequence). The CDR3 covers 14 residues. Trimming left V 1 base short and J 0 bases short, with 5 bases between.